The 13 T cell receptor beta chains below were found in one sample sequenced in a study of persistence of HIV-infected CD4 T cells. Lysates of CMV-infected fibroblasts at around 9.8 ug/mL stimulated these cells. CD40L/CD69 double-negative CD45RO-high memory CD4+ T cells were collected. Antigen specificity for these receptors is unknown. The libraries were made with immunoSEQ version 4 in survey mode. Repertoires were generated with immunoSEQ multiplex PCR, while TCRdb's copy carries only in-frame clones and drops some. The top ten clones hold around 4.6% of a sample with 25,000 to 35,000 clones, roughly four fifths of them seen once. Here the sequenced sample was CD4+ T cells sorted from PBMCs after roughly 18-hour stimulation, taken from a patient who received antiretroviral therapy. These receptors were collected from an adult man with HIV who was CMV-seropositive.

This clone was observed a single time. J is TRBJ2-3 and V is TRBV9; 11 nucleotides line up with TRBD2. Trimming took 0 bases from V and 9 from J; bases not matched to a gene: 9. The CDR3 length is 16 residues. From germline, CDR1 is SGDLS and CDR2 YYNGEE. This CDR3 reads CASSVVGLAGGHTQYF. In DNA form, the CDR3 reads TGTGCCAGCAGCGTAGTGGGGCTAGCGGGGGGTCACACGCAGTATTTT.

The chain combines TRBV6-1 with TRBJ1-4; weak D call: TRBD1 (6 bases). The germline V gene has CDR1 MNHNS and CDR2 SASEGT. Trimming cost V 3 bases and J 4 bases, with 9 bases left between them. CDR3 length: 14 residues. The CDR3 DNA reads TGTGCCAGCAGTGACGGGGGCAATAATGAAAAACTGTTTTTT. Residues: CASSDGGNNEKLFF.

The count of this clone is one. The chain is built from TRBV2 and TRBJ1-4; 12 bases fit TRBD1. Germline V gene lookup returns CDR1 SNHLY and CDR2 FYNNEI. J was trimmed by 4 bases and V by 6 bases; bases with no gene match: 12. The CDR3 runs to 18 residues. The CDR3 region is CASRAGTGGSRINEKLFF. CDR3 coding DNA: TGTGCCAGCAGGGCCGGGACAGGGGGCTCTCGGATTAATGAAAAACTGTTTTTT.

This chain joins TRBV9 and TRBJ2-7, with D perhaps matching TRBD2 (6 bases). CDR3 length: 15 amino acids. Germline assignment: CDR1 SGDLS and CDR2 YYNGEE. V was pared by 0 bases and J by 2 bases, with 12 bases between. The CDR3 nucleotides read TGTGCCAGCAGCGTAGACGGCGGGGTTGCCTACGAGCAGTACTTC. Its translation is CASSVDGGVAYEQYF.

The rearrangement joins TRBV10-3 to TRBJ1-3; D call uncertain. Germline-derived CDR1 and CDR2 are ENHRY and SYGVKD. Deletions cut 7 bases from V and 4 bases from J, with 14 bases between. This CDR3 comprises 14 residues. The CDR3 DNA is TGTGCCATCATTGGGGATTCTTCCGGAAACACCATATATTTT. Translating gives CAIIGDSSGNTIYF.

The chain employs TRBV12-5 and TRBJ2-7, with D perhaps being TRBD1 or TRBD2 (6 bases each). This CDR3 contains 12 residues. Germline assignment: CDR1 LGHNT and CDR2 FRNRAP. V dropped 2 bases and J dropped 7 bases, with 9 bases sitting between them. The CDR3 DNA reads TGTGCTAGTGGTTTGTGGAGGGGGGAGCAGTACTTC. Protein product: CASGLWRGEQYF.

This sequence joins TRBV9 and TRBJ1-4, with D unresolved. CDR1 and CDR2 from the germline V gene are SGDLS and YYNGEE. CDR3 length: 15 amino acids. V shed 2 bases and J shed 0 bases, with 8 bases lying between them. CDR3 nucleotides: TGTGCCAGCAGCGTTCGTCCAGCAACTAATGAAAAACTGTTTTTT. Its protein product is CASSVRPATNEKLFF.

This clone was found a few times. V and J are TRBV20-1 and TRBJ2-1; D is possibly TRBD1 (5 bases). The CDR3 consists of 11 residues. CDR1 and CDR2 (germline): DFQATT, SNEGSKA (reference sequence). Trimming left V 3 bases short and J 5 bases short, with 5 bases between. The CDR3 sequence is CSARGHNEQFF. DNA of the CDR3: TGCAGTGCTAGGGGGCACAATGAGCAGTTCTTC.

Written as DNA, the CDR3 is TGTGCCAGCAGCGAACCTGGGGGGTTTGGCAATCAGCCCCAGCATTTT. This sequence encodes CASSEPGGFGNQPQHF. This chain uses TRBV7-2 with TRBJ1-5; D perhaps matches TRBD1 (5 bases). This CDR3 region has 16 residues. V was clipped by 5 bases and J by 2 bases, with 16 bases between them. Germline-derived CDR1 and CDR2 are SGHTA and FQGNSA. The variable domain in full, completed from reference TRBV7-2 and TRBJ1-5, reads GAGVSQSPSNKVTEKGKDVELRCDPISGHTALYWYRQSLGQGLEFLIYFQGNSAPDKSGLPSDRFSAERTGGSVSTLTIQRTQQEDSAVYLCASSEPGGFGNQPQHFGDGTRLSIL.

V usage is TRBV7-9 and J usage is TRBJ2-1; 11 bases agree with TRBD2. Germline V gene lookup returns CDR1 SEHNR and CDR2 FQNEAQ (reference sequence). The CDR3 has 14 residues. The V segment lost 5 bases and the J segment 7 bases; nucleotides outside the gene matches: 4. The CDR3 bases are TGTGCCAGCAGCAAACTAGCGGGAGTGAATGAGCAGTTCTTC. Translated, it gives CASSKLAGVNEQFF. The full variable domain, completed using reference TRBV7-9 and TRBJ2-1, is DTGVSQNPRHKITKRGQNVTFRCDPISEHNRLYWYRQTLGQGPEFLTYFQNEAQLEKSRLLSDRFSAERPKGSFSTLEIQRTEQGDSAMYLCASSKLAGVNEQFFGPGTRLTVL.

The rearrangement joins TRBV18 to TRBJ1-1; D remains ambiguous. CDR1 KGHSH and CDR2 LQKENI come from the germline V gene. Trimming stripped 1 base from V and 0 bases from J, with 12 bases between. This CDR3 region has 16 residues. The CDR3, as DNA: TGTGCCAGCTCACCACGGGCTGGAAACATGAACACTGAAGCTTTCTTT. This gives the protein CASSPRAGNMNTEAFF.

This chain uses TRBV19 with TRBJ1-1; TRBD1 might be the D (5 bases). Germline V CDR1 and CDR2: LNHDA, SQIVND (reference sequence). The CDR3 extends over 18 amino acids. Trimming took off 7 bases at V and 0 bases at J, with 24 bases between the two ends. The DNA of the CDR3 is TGTGCCAGTAAAACGGGGCGGGGAAAGGGGCTCATGAACACTGAAGCTTTCTTT. This sequence encodes CASKTGRGKGLMNTEAFF.

The rearrangement joins TRBV9 to TRBJ1-2, with D perhaps matching TRBD1 (5 bases). The V end lost 0 bases, the J end lost 8 bases, and 11 bases lay between the germline ends. From germline, CDR1 is SGDLS and CDR2 YYNGEE. The CDR3 extends over 13 amino acids. The CDR3 region has the DNA TGTGCCAGCAGCGTAGGACAGCTCGGCGGCTACACCTTC. Its protein is CASSVGQLGGYTF.